These 18 T cell receptor beta chains share one sample of origin, sequenced in a study of cytomegalovirus exposure and HLA in healthy donors. Primers: 60 Vbeta forward and 13 Jbeta reverse. Here immunoSEQ multiplex PCR was the method, and the copy in TCRdb shows in-frame clones only, minus some. Of roughly 130,000 clones in the sample, about 80% were seen once. The sequenced material came from PBMCs. The source of these receptors is a male donor in good health and CMV-seronegative.

This clone was seen a handful of times. The rearrangement links TRBV6-5 to TRBJ2-7; 7 positions match TRBD2. The CDR3 spans 13 residues. With V trimmed by 6 bases and J by 7 bases, 9 bases remained unmatched. Germline values: CDR1 MNHEY, CDR2 SVGAGI. Here the CDR3 reads CASSIVGEGEQYF. The CDR3 nucleotides are TGTGCCAGCAGCATAGTAGGGGAGGGTGAGCAGTACTTC.

V usage is TRBV6-1 and J usage is TRBJ1-3; weak D call: TRBD1 (5 bases). The length of the CDR3 is 14 residues. V was trimmed by 10 bases and J by 2 bases, leaving 15 bases between them. Germline V gene data show CDR1 as MNHNS and CDR2 as SASEGT. This CDR3 reads CATRGLSPGNTIYF. The DNA of the CDR3 is TGTGCCACTCGGGGACTTTCGCCTGGAAACACCATATATTTT.

This chain joins TRBV9 and TRBJ1-1; D possibly corresponds to TRBD1 (5 bases). Trimming stripped 3 bases from V and 0 bases from J, with 12 bases between. Germline V gene sequence: CDR1 SGDLS, CDR2 YYNGEE. This CDR3 contains 15 residues. The chain's CDR3 is CASSGTGLMNTEAFF. The CDR3 bases are TGTGCCAGCAGCGGGACGGGACTGATGAACACTGAAGCTTTCTTT.

This clone came up once. The rearrangement joins TRBV30 to TRBJ2-1; the D is unclear. Trimming cost V 2 bases and J 1 base, with 6 bases left between them. The CDR3 runs to 13 residues. Germline V lookup: CDR1 GTSNPN, CDR2 SVGIG (reference sequence). The CDR3 region is CAWSMSSYNEQFF. The DNA of the CDR3 is TGTGCCTGGAGTATGTCATCCTACAATGAGCAGTTCTTC.

The chain carries TRBV19 and TRBJ2-7; 7 nucleotides align to TRBD1. CDR1 and CDR2 (germline): LNHDA, SQIVND (reference sequence). With V trimmed by 5 bases and J by 0 bases, 4 bases remained unmatched. This CDR3 region has 14 residues. The CDR3 nucleotides read TGTGCCAGTAGTCAGACAGGGAGCTCCTACGAGCAGTACTTC. As protein: CASSQTGSSYEQYF. Using reference TRBV19 and TRBJ2-7 for the parts outside the CDR3, the full variable domain is DGGITQSPKYLFRKEGQNVTLSCEQNLNHDAMYWYRQDPGQGLRLIYYSQIVNDFQKGDIAEGYSVSREKKESFPLTVTSAQKNPTAFYLCASSQTGSSYEQYFGPGTRLTVT.

V usage is TRBV4-1 and J usage is TRBJ1-5; D is unclear. CDR3 size: 15 residues. V was pared by 3 bases and J by 0 bases, with 9 bases between. Germline V gene sequence: CDR1 MGHRA, CDR2 YSYEKL. Here the CDR3 DNA reads TGCGCCAGCAGCCAGGGCAGTTATAGCAATCAGCCCCAGCATTTT. This sequence encodes CASSQGSYSNQPQHF.

The chain carries TRBV30 and TRBJ1-2; D may be TRBD1 (6 bases). Deletions cut 4 bases from V and 8 bases from J, with 11 bases between. Germline V gives CDR1 GTSNPN, CDR2 SVGIG (reference sequence). This CDR3 contains 11 residues. The CDR3 region is CAWNEGVGYTF. The CDR3 nucleotides read TGTGCCTGGAACGAGGGGGTGGGCTACACCTTC.

This chain uses TRBV28 with TRBJ2-7; no definite D call. V lost 4 bases to trimming and J lost 4 bases, with 5 bases between them. Germline V gene sequence: CDR1 MDHEN, CDR2 SYDVKM. The CDR3 is made up of 11 amino acids. The CDR3 region has the DNA TGTGCCAGCAGTTCAAAATACGAGCAGTACTTC. It codes for CASSSKYEQYF.

The gene calls are TRBV11-2 and TRBJ1-1, with a possible D match to TRBD1 (5 bases). Trimming pared 5 bases from V and 6 bases from J, leaving 10 bases between. The CDR3 has 12 amino acids. The germline CDR1 and CDR2 sequences are SGHAT and FQNNGV. This CDR3 reads CASSPWGAEAFF. The CDR3 nucleotides are TGTGCCAGCAGCCCTTGGGGGGCTGAAGCTTTCTTT.

CDR3 in DNA: TGTGCCAGCAGCGGGACATTCGTAAGACTCAATGAGCAGTTCTTC. Translating gives CASSGTFVRLNEQFF. The chain carries TRBV25-1 and TRBJ2-1; tentative D call: TRBD1 (6 bases). The length of the CDR3 is 15 residues. The V gene's germline CDR1 is MGHDK and CDR2 SYGVNS. Trimming pared 6 bases from V and 6 bases from J, leaving 18 bases between.

This clone was seen a handful of times. The V gene is TRBV30, the J gene TRBJ1-1; D is uncertain. The CDR3 totals 14 residues. The germline V gene has CDR1 GTSNPN and CDR2 SVGIG (reference sequence). V gave up 2 bases and J gave up 3 bases, with 13 bases separating them. In DNA form, the CDR3 reads TGTGCCTGGAGTTCTTGGGAGGGCCACACTGAAGCTTTCTTT. Encoded protein: CAWSSWEGHTEAFF. Drawing the rest from reference TRBV30 and TRBJ1-1, the complete variable domain is SQTIHQWPATLVQPVGSPLSLECTVEGTSNPNLYWYRQAAGRGLQLLFYSVGIGQISSEVPQNLSASRPQDRQFILSSKKLLLSDSGFYLCAWSSWEGHTEAFFGQGTRLTVV.

This chain uses TRBV9 with TRBJ2-1; 8 bases line up with TRBD1. Germline assignment: CDR1 SGDLS and CDR2 YYNGEE. This CDR3 comprises 16 residues. V gave up 4 bases and J gave up 7 bases; unmatched junction bases: 13. The CDR3 DNA sequence: TGTGCCAGCAGCCCAACTTGGGGGAACAGGGGGAATGAGCAGTTCTTC. This gives the protein CASSPTWGNRGNEQFF.

This chain uses TRBV7-2 with TRBJ2-1, with a possible D match to TRBD1 (5 bases). CDR3 length equals 16 residues. Looked up from germline, CDR1 is SGHTA and CDR2 is FQGNSA. Trimming took 5 bases from V and 3 from J, leaving 17 bases between them. CDR3 sequence: CASSRHRTPNYNEQFF. CDR3 DNA sequence: TGTGCCAGCAGCCGCCATCGGACACCGAACTACAATGAGCAGTTCTTC.

V and J are TRBV6-1 and TRBJ1-6; 8 bases match TRBD1. Germline CDR1 MNHNS, CDR2 SASEGT. V was clipped by 6 bases and J by 9 bases; unmatched bases: 10. This CDR3 is 15 amino acids long. This chain's CDR3 is CASRPVGQDFSPLHF. The CDR3 region has the DNA TGTGCCAGCAGACCGGTGGGACAGGATTTTTCACCCCTCCACTTT.

The CDR3 coding sequence is TGTGCCTGGGGGACAGGGGGCCTGGAGACCCAGTACTTC. Encoded protein: CAWGTGGLETQYF. The rearrangement uses TRBV30 and TRBJ2-5; 12 bases agree with TRBD1. J lost 5 bases, V lost 5 bases, and 3 bases had no gene match. CDR1 is GTSNPN, CDR2 SVGIG, per germline (reference sequence). The CDR3 has 13 amino acids.

As for this clone: The sample carries other DNA sequences with the same CDR3. The V gene is TRBV11-2, the J gene TRBJ2-3, with TRBD2 matching 8 bases. The germline gives CDR1 SGHAT, CDR2 FQNNGV. The V and J ends lost 1 base and 8 bases, in that order; junction bases with no gene match: 8. This CDR3 spans 15 amino acids. Written as DNA, the CDR3 is TGTGCCAGCAGCTTAGGGGGAACTAGCGGTGGTACGCAGTATTTT. This sequence encodes CASSLGGTSGGTQYF. The complete variable domain, with remaining parts taken from reference TRBV11-2 and TRBJ2-3, reads EAGVAQSPRYKIIEKRQSVAFWCNPISGHATLYWYQQILGQGPKLLIQFQNNGVVDDSQLPKDRFSAERLKGVDSTLKIQPAKLEDSAVYLCASSLGGTSGGTQYFGPGTRLTVL.

Written as DNA, the CDR3 is TGTGCCAGCAGCTTCGGGACAGGGGGTCCGAGAGGCTACACCTTC. It encodes CASSFGTGGPRGYTF. The V and J genes are TRBV5-4 and TRBJ1-2; 11 positions match TRBD1. Germline V gene sequence: CDR1 SGHNT, CDR2 YYREEE (reference sequence). The CDR3 contains 15 residues. The ends lost 2 bases at V and 8 bases at J; junction bases unmatched: 8.

CDR3 sequence reads: CASSPRGASTDTQYF. CDR3 coding DNA: TGTGCCAGCAGCCCGCGGGGGGCCAGCACAGATACGCAGTATTTT. V and J are TRBV7-6 and TRBJ2-3, with 8 positions matching TRBD2. This CDR3 spans 15 amino acids. Losses at the gene ends were 5 bases for V and 0 bases for J; bases not matched to a gene: 4. CDR1 is SGHVS and CDR2 is FNYEAQ in the germline V gene.